The 6 T cell receptor beta chains listed next were all sequenced from one sample in a study of OX40 agonist ivuxolimab in advanced cancers. The table came from immunoSEQ multiplex PCR; TCRdb's copy has only in-frame clones and leaves some out. The sample includes roughly 67,000 clones, 87% of them seen just once. The sequencing used CD4+ or CD8+ T cells sorted from blood, collected in a trial of the OX40 agonist ivuxolimab. These receptors all stem from an adult with an advanced solid tumor such as melanoma, head and neck, liver or kidney cancer.

This chain links TRBV9 with TRBJ2-6; 15 bases match TRBD2. The V gene end was trimmed by 4 bases and the J gene end by 0 bases; junction bases not matched to a gene: 11. The CDR3 is 21 amino acids. The germline V gene encodes CDR1 SGDLS and CDR2 YYNGEE. The CDR3 sequence: CASSSRTSGRAFYSGANVLTF. The CDR3 DNA reads TGTGCCAGCAGCTCGCGGACTAGCGGGAGGGCCTTTTACTCTGGGGCCAACGTCCTGACTTTC.

The CDR3 here is CASSLLWGRLDTGELFF. CDR3 nucleotides: TGTGCCAGCAGCTTATTATGGGGGAGACTTGACACCGGGGAGCTGTTTTTT. The chain combines TRBV11-2 with TRBJ2-2, with D perhaps TRBD1 or TRBD2 (5 bases each). CDR3 size: 17 residues. CDR1 is SGHAT and CDR2 is FQNNGV in the germline V gene. The germline V and J ends were trimmed by 2 bases and 3 bases, with 16 bases remaining between them. The complete variable domain, with remaining parts taken from reference TRBV11-2 and TRBJ2-2, reads EAGVAQSPRYKIIEKRQSVAFWCNPISGHATLYWYQQILGQGPKLLIQFQNNGVVDDSQLPKDRFSAERLKGVDSTLKIQPAKLEDSAVYLCASSLLWGRLDTGELFFGEGSRLTVL.

In its sample, this clone was seen once. The genes are TRBV2 and TRBJ2-3; D ambiguous. Germline V gene data show CDR1 as SNHLY and CDR2 as FYNNEI. Trimming removed 6 bases at V and 2 bases at J, with 3 bases between. CDR3 length: 11 amino acids. CDR3 sequence reads: CASRYTDTQYF. The DNA for the CDR3 is TGTGCCAGCAGGTACACAGATACGCAGTATTTT.

By frequency in the sample, this clone is medium-sized (0.01 to 0.1%). This chain uses TRBV5-4 with TRBJ1-3; D unclear. Germline values: CDR1 SGHNT, CDR2 YYREEE (reference sequence). V was trimmed by 0 bases and J by 3 bases, leaving 10 bases between them. This CDR3 region has 15 residues. The CDR3 spells CASSLGLGGGNTIYF. The CDR3 DNA reads TGTGCCAGCAGCTTGGGGTTAGGAGGTGGAAACACCATATATTTT.

The chain carries TRBV4-1 and TRBJ1-4, with a possible D match to TRBD1 (6 bases). The germline V gene has CDR1 MGHRA and CDR2 YSYEKL. Trimming stripped 5 bases from V and 7 bases from J, with 14 bases between. The CDR3 runs to 14 residues. The CDR3 loop reads CASSRDLGGEKLFF. CDR3 nucleotides: TGCGCCAGCAGCAGGGACCTAGGGGGTGAAAAACTGTTTTTT.

The V and J genes are TRBV19 and TRBJ2-3, with D perhaps matching TRBD1 (6 bases). V lost 3 bases and J 1 base, leaving 17 bases between the germline ends. Germline V lookup: CDR1 LNHDA, CDR2 SQIVND (reference sequence). The CDR3 contains 17 residues. CDR3 sequence (DNA): TGTGCCAGTAGTATTAGTCTAGGGGGTTCGCGCACAGATACGCAGTATTTT. This encodes CASSISLGGSRTDTQYF.